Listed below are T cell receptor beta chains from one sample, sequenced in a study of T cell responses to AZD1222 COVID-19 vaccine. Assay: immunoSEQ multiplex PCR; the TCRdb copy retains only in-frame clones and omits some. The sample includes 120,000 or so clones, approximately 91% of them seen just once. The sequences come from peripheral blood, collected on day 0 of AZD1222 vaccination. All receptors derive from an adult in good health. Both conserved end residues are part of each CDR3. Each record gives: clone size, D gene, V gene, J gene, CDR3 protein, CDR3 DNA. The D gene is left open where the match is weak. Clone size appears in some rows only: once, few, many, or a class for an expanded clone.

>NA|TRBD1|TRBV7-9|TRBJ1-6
CASSSLRDRNSPLHF
TGTGCCAGCAGCTCGCTCCGGGACAGAAATTCACCCCTCCACTTT
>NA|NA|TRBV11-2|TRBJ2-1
CASSLGLSNEQFF
TGTGCCAGCAGCTTGGGGCTCAGCAATGAGCAGTTCTTC
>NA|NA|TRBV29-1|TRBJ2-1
CSAKHQTGSYNEQFF
TGCAGCGCCAAACATCAGACAGGCTCCTACAATGAGCAGTTCTTC
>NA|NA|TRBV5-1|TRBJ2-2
CASSLGADTGELFF
TGCGCCAGCAGCTTGGGAGCGGACACCGGGGAGCTGTTTTTT
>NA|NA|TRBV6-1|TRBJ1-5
CASSEASRDGRYSNQPQHF
TGTGCCAGCAGTGAAGCATCACGGGACGGTAGATATAGCAATCAGCCCCAGCATTTT
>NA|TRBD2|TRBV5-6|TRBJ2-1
CASSWGLAGIDEQFF
TGTGCCAGCAGCTGGGGACTAGCGGGGATCGATGAGCAGTTCTTC
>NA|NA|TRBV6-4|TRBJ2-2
CASRGTPETGELFF
TGTGCCAGCAGAGGGACTCCTGAGACCGGGGAGCTGTTTTTT
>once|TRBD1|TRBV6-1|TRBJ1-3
CASSEGQGYGNTIYF
TGTGCCAGCAGTGAGGGACAGGGGTACGGAAACACCATATATTTT
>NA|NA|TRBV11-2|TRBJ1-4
CASSIGTQLFF
TGTGCCAGCAGCATAGGGACCCAACTGTTTTTT
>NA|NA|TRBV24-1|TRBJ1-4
CAILEDPLGSPERGEKLFF
TGTGCCATCCTCGAAGACCCTTTGGGGAGCCCCGAGAGGGGTGAAAAACTGTTTTTT
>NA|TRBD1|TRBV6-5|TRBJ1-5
CASSWGTGDQPQHF
TGTGCCAGCAGTTGGGGGACAGGGGATCAGCCCCAGCATTTT
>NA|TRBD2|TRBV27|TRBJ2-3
CASSPLSSGSADTQYF
TGTGCCAGCAGCCCCTTGTCTAGCGGGAGCGCAGATACGCAGTATTTT
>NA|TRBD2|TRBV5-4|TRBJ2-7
CASGTRDYALQQYF
TGTGCCAGCGGCACCCGGGACTATGCTTTGCAGCAGTACTTC
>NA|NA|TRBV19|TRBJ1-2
CASSIFGSGAYGYTF
TGTGCCAGTAGTATATTCGGGTCCGGGGCATACGGCTACACCTTC
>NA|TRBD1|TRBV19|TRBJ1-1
CASSTGGVGTEAFF
TGTGCCAGTAGTACAGGGGGCGTGGGCACTGAAGCTTTCTTT
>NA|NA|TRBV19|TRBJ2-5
CASSPGPLRTQYF
TGTGCCAGTAGCCCTGGGCCTTTGCGGACCCAGTACTTC
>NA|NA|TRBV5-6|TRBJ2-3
CASSSVGGSKDTQYF
TGTGCCAGCAGCTCTGTAGGGGGGTCGAAGGATACGCAGTATTTT
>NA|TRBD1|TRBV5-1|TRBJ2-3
CASSSQGRTSTDTQYF
TGCGCCAGCAGCTCACAGGGGCGTACTAGCACAGATACGCAGTATTTT
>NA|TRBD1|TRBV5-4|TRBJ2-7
CASSWDRGLEQYF
TGTGCCAGCAGCTGGGACAGGGGGCTCGAGCAGTACTTC
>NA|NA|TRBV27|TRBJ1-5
CASSLSQTNQPQHF
TGTGCCAGCAGTTTAAGTCAGACGAATCAGCCCCAGCATTTT
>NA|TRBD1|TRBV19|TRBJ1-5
CASSIPWDRVFQPQHF
TGTGCCAGTAGTATACCCTGGGACAGGGTTTTCCAGCCCCAGCATTTT
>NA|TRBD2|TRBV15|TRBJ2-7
CATSRDWREYVEQYF
TGTGCCACCAGCAGAGATTGGCGGGAGTATGTCGAGCAGTACTTC
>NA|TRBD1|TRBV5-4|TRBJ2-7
CASSWGGQGFMGYEQYF
TGTGCCAGCAGCTGGGGGGGACAGGGGTTCATGGGCTACGAGCAGTACTTC
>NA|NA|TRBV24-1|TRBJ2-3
CATSGTSTDTQYF
TGTGCCACCAGTGGAACTAGTACAGATACGCAGTATTTT
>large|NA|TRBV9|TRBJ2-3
CASSVYPAADTQYF
TGTGCCAGCAGCGTCTATCCAGCAGCAGATACGCAGTATTTT
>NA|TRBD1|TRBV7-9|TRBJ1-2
CASSPWGQGASGYTF
TGTGCCAGCAGCCCCTGGGGACAGGGAGCCTCGGGCTACACCTTC
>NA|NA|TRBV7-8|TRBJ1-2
CASSLSRLISYGYTF
TGTGCCAGCAGCTTAAGTCGTTTGATAAGCTATGGCTACACCTTC
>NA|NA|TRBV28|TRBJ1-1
CASSLGTQTEAFF
TGTGCCAGCAGTTTAGGGACTCAAACTGAAGCTTTCTTT
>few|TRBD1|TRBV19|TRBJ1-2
CASTPGDRVSGYTF
TGTGCCAGTACCCCGGGGGACAGGGTATCCGGCTACACCTTC
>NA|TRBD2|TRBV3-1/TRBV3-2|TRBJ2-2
CASSNSGAGGELFF
TGTGCCAGCAGCAATAGCGGGGCTGGCGGGGAGCTGTTTTTT
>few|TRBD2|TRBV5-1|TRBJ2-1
CASSKGGTSGDNEQFF
TGCGCCAGCAGCAAAGGAGGCACTAGCGGAGACAATGAGCAGTTCTTC
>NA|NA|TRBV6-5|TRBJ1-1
CASSYGGETEAFF
TGTGCCAGCAGTTACGGGGGAGAGACTGAAGCTTTCTTT
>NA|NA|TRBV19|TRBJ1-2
CASTQSKDRPYGYTF
TGTGCCAGTACCCAATCGAAGGACAGACCATATGGCTACACCTTC
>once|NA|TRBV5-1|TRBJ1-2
CASSTLGGGGYTF
TGCGCCAGCAGCACTCTGGGGGGAGGCGGCTACACCTTC
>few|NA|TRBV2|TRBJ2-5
CASSLLAQALYF
TGTGCCAGCAGCTTGTTGGCACAAGCTCTGTACTTC
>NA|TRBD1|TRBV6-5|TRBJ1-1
CASSYSKGARLTEAFF
TGTGCCAGCAGTTACTCGAAGGGGGCGCGACTCACTGAAGCTTTCTTT
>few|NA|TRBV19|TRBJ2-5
CASSEEAGGGQETQYF
TGTGCCAGTAGTGAGGAGGCGGGTGGTGGGCAAGAGACCCAGTACTTC
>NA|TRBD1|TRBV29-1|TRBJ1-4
CSATFGTANEKLFF
TGCAGCGCCACCTTCGGGACAGCAAATGAAAAACTGTTTTTT
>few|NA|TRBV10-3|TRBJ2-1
CAIKGIGNYNEQFF
TGTGCCATCAAGGGTATTGGGAACTACAATGAGCAGTTCTTC
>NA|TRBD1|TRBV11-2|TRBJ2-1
CASNGGTGSYNEQFF
TGTGCCAGCAACGGAGGGACAGGTTCGTACAATGAGCAGTTCTTC
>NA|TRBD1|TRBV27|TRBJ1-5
CASRGTGGVQPQHF
TGTGCCAGCAGAGGGACAGGGGGCGTTCAGCCCCAGCATTTT
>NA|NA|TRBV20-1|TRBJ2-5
CSASSLGGSQETQYF
TGCAGTGCTAGTTCTCTGGGTGGGAGCCAAGAGACCCAGTACTTC
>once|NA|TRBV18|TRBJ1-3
CASSPLSGISSSGNTIYF
TGTGCCAGCTCACCCCTATCGGGAATTTCGAGCTCTGGAAACACCATATATTTT
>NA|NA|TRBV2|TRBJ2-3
CASSASAPSTDTQYF
TGTGCCAGCAGCGCGTCAGCCCCTAGCACAGATACGCAGTATTTT
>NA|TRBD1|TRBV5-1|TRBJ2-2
CASGDRANTGELFF
TGCGCCAGCGGGGACAGGGCCAACACCGGGGAGCTGTTTTTT
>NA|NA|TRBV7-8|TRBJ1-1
CASSSTGRNTEAFF
TGTGCCAGCAGCTCTACAGGGAGGAACACTGAAGCTTTCTTT
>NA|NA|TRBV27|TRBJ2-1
CASRRSRSSYNEQFF
TGTGCCAGCAGGCGCTCCCGGAGCTCCTACAATGAGCAGTTCTTC
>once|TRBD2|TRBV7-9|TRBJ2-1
CASSLVGGSLGEQFF
TGTGCCAGCAGCTTAGTGGGCGGGAGCCTAGGTGAGCAGTTCTTC
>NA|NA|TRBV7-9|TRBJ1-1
CASSLMGGVTEAFF
TGTGCCAGCAGCTTAATGGGGGGCGTGACTGAAGCTTTCTTT
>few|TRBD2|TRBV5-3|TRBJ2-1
CARSMGSWQSGETYNEQFF
TGTGCCAGAAGCATGGGGTCTTGGCAGAGCGGGGAGACCTACAATGAGCAGTTCTTC
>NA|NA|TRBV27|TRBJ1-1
CASSLSSVGHGSTEAFF
TGTGCCAGCAGTTTATCTTCCGTGGGTCATGGGAGCACTGAAGCTTTCTTT
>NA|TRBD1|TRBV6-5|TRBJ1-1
CASSSPGQGFTEAFF
TGTGCCAGCAGTTCCCCGGGACAGGGATTTACTGAAGCTTTCTTT
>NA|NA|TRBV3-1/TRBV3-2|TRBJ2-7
CASSQGVYEQYF
TGTGCCAGCAGCCAAGGGGTCTACGAGCAGTACTTC
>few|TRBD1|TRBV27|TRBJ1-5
CASSSTNRGLYQPQHF
TGTGCCAGCAGCTCGACCAACAGGGGGCTATATCAGCCCCAGCATTTT
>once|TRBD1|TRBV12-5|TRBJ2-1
CASGLGQGYNEQFF
TGTGCTAGTGGTTTGGGACAGGGCTACAATGAGCAGTTCTTC